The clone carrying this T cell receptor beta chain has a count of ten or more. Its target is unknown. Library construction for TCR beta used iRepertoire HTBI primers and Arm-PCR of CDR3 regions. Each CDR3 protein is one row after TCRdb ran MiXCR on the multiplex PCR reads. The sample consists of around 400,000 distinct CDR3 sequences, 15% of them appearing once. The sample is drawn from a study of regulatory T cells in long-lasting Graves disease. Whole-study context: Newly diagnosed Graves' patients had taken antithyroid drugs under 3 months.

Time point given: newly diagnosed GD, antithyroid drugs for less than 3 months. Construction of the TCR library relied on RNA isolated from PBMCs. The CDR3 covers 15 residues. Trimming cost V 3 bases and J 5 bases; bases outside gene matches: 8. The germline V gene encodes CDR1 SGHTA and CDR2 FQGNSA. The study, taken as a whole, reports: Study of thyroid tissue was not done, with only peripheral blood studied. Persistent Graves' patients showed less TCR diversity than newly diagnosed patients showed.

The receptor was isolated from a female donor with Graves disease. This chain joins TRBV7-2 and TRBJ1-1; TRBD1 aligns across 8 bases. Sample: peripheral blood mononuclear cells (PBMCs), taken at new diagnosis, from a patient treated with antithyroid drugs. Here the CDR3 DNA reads TGTGCCAGCAGCTTCGCAGGGGGCGGAAGGACTGAAGCTTTCTTT. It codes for CASSFAGGGRTEAFF.